Sequencing of this T cell receptor (beta chain) was carried out in a study of T cells in Graves' hyperthyroidism and ophthalmopathy. Study at large: Pretreatment peripheral blood was obtained at initial diagnosis.

Ophthalmopathy patients showed a Clinical Activity Score of at least 3, NOSPECS grade of at least 4 and duration under 3 months. In regard to this clonotype: The antigen remains undetermined.

TCR beta CDR3 regions were amplified from RNA transcripts. When the TCR CDR3 underwent first-round RT-PCR, the HTBI primer set was used. From the multiplex PCR reads, TCRdb called clonotypes with MiXCR, one entry per CDR3 protein. The table has approximately 600,000 distinct CDR3 sequences, 20% to 25% seen once. The V segment lost 3 bases and the J segment 7 bases; nucleotides outside the gene matches: 10. This CDR3 spans 17 amino acids. The germline V gene encodes CDR1 LGHDT and CDR2 YNNKEL (reference sequence). Study-wide results and limits: Ophthalmopathy was distinguished from stable hyperthyroidism by 13 V-J signatures.

Sample: blood. The rearrangement joins TRBV3-1 to TRBJ1-6, with TRBD1 identical over 9 bases. This sequence was found in a young man with Graves' ophthalmopathy. The CDR3 DNA reads TGTGCCAGCAGCCAGGCCGCCACAGGGGGCGCGAATTCACCCCTCCACTTT. It specifies CASSQAATGGANSPLHF.